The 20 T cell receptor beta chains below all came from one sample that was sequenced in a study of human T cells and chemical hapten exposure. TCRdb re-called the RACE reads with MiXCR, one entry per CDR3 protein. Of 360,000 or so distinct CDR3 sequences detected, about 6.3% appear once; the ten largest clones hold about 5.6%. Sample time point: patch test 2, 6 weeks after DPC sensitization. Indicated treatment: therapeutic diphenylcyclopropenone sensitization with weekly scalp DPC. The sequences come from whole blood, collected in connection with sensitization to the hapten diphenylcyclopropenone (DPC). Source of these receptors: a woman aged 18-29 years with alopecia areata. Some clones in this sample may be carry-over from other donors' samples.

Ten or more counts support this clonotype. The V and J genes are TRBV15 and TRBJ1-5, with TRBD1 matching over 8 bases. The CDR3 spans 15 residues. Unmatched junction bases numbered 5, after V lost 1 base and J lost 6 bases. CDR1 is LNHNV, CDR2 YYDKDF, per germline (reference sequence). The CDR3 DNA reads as TGTGCCACCAGCAGAGGGACAGGGTCCGGTCAGCCCCAGCATTTT. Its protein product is CATSRGTGSGQPQHF.

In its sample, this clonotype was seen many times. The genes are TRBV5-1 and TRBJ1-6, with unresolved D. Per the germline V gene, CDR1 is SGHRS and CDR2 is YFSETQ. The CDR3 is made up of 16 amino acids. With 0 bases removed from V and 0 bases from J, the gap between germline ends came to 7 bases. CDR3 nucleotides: TGCGCCAGCAGCTTGGACCAGAGCTCCTATAATTCACCCCTCCACTTT. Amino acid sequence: CASSLDQSSYNSPLHF.

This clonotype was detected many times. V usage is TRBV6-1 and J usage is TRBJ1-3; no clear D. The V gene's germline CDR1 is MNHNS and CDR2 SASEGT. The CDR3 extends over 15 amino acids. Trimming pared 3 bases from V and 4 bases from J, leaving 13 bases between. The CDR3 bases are TGTGCCAGCAGTGACGGGCAAGACGGGGGAAACACCATATATTTT. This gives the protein CASSDGQDGGNTIYF.

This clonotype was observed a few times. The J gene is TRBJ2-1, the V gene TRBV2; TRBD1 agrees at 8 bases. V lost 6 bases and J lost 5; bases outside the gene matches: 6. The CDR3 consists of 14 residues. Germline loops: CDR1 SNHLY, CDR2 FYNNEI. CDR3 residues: CASSPRGRDNEQFF. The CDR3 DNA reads TGTGCCAGCAGCCCCAGGGGGCGCGACAATGAGCAGTTCTTC.

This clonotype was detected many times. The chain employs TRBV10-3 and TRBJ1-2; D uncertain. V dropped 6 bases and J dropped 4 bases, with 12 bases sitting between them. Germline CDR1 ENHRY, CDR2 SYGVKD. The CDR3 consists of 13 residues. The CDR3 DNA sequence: TGTGCCATCAGGGCGCAGGAGCCCTATGGCTACACCTTC. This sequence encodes CAIRAQEPYGYTF.

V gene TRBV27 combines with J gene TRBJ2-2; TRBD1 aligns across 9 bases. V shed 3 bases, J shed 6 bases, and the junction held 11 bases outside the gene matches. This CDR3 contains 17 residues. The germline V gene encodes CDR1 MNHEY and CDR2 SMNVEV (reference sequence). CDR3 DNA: TGTGCCAGCAGTTTGCACCGGGACAGGGTATCGTCCGGGGAGCTGTTTTTT. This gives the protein CASSLHRDRVSSGELFF.

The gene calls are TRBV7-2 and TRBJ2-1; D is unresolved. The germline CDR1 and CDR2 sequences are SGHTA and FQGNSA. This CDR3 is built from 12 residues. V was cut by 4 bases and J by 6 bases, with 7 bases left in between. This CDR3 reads CASSYNFNEQFF. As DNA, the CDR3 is TGTGCCAGCAGCTACAACTTCAATGAGCAGTTCTTC.

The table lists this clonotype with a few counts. DNA for the CDR3: TGTGCCAGCAGCATTTGGGGGGGGCAGTTCTTC. Encoded protein: CASSIWGGQFF. J is TRBJ2-1 and V is TRBV12-3 or TRBV12-4, with 7 bases lining up with TRBD2. Trimming at V came to 6 bases and at J to 12 bases, leaving 5 bases not matched to a gene. The CDR3 spans 11 residues.

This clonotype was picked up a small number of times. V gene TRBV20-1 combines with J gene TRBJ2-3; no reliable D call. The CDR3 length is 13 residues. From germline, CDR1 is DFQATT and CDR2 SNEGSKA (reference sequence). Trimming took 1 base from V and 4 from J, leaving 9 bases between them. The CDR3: CSARGPGPDTQYF. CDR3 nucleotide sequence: TGCAGTGCTAGAGGGCCGGGCCCAGATACGCAGTATTTT.

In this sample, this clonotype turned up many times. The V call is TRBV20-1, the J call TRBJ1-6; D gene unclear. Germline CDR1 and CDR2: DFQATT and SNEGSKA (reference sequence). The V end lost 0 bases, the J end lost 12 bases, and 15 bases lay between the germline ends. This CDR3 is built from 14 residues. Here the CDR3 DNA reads TGCAGTGCTAGAGATCCCAGGTCGAACGAACCCCTCCACTTT. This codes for CSARDPRSNEPLHF.

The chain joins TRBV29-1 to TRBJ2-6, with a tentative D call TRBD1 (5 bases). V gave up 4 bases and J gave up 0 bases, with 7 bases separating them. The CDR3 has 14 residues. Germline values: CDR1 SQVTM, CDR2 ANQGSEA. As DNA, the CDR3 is TGCAGCGTTGTGGACAACTCTGGGGCCAACGTCCTGACTTTC. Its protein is CSVVDNSGANVLTF.

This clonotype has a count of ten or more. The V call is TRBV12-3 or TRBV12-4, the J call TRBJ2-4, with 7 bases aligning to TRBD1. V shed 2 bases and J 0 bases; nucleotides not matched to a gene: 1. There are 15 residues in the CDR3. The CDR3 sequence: CASSLQGVAKNIQYF. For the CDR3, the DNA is TGTGCCAGCAGTTTACAGGGGGTAGCCAAAAACATTCAGTACTTC.

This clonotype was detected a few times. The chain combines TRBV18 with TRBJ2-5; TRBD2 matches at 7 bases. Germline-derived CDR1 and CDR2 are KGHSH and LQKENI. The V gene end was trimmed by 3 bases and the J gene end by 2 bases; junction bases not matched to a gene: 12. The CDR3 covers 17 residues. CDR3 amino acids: CASSPGISSGRQETQYF. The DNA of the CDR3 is TGTGCCAGCTCACCCGGAATTTCTAGCGGACGACAAGAGACCCAGTACTTC.

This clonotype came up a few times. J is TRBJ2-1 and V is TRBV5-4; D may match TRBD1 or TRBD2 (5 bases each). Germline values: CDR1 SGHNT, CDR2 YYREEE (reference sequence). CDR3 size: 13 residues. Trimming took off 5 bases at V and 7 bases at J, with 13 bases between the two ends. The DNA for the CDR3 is TGTGCCAGCAGACCCGGGGCGGATAATGAGCAGTTCTTC. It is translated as CASRPGADNEQFF.

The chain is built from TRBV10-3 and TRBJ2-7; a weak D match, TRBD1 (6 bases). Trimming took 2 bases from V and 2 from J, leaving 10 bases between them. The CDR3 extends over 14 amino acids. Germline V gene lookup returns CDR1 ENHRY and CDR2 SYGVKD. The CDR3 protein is CAISEGTLAYEQYF. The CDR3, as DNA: TGTGCCATCAGTGAGGGGACACTTGCCTACGAGCAGTACTTC.

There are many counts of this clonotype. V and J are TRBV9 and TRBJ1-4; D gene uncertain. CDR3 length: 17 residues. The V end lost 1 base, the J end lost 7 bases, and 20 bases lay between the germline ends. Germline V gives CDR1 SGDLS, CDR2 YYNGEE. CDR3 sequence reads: CASSVSHSGEAGEKLFF. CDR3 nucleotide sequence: TGTGCCAGCAGCGTATCCCACTCCGGGGAGGCGGGTGAAAAACTGTTTTTT.

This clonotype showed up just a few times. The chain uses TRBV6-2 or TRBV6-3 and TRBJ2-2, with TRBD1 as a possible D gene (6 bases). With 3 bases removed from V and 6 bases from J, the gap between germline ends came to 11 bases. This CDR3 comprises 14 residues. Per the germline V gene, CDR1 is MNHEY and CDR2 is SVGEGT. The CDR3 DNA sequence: TGTGCCAGCAGTTATACAGGGTTCCCCGGGGAGCTGTTTTTT. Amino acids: CASSYTGFPGELFF.

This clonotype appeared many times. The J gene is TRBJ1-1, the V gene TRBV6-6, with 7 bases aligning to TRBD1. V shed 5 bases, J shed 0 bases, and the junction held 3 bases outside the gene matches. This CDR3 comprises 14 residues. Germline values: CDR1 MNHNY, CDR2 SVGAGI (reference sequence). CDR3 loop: CASSPGTVNTEAFF. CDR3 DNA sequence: TGTGCCAGCAGTCCCGGGACAGTGAACACTGAAGCTTTCTTT.

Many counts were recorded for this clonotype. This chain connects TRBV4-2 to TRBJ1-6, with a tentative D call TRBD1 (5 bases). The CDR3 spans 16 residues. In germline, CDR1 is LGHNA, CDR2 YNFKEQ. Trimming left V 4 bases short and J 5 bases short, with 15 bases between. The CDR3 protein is CASSLTSTGNNSPLHF. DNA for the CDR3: TGTGCCAGCAGCCTAACGTCTACAGGAAATAATTCACCCCTCCACTTT.

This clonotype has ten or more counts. The CDR3 nucleotides read TGCGCCAGCAGCTTGGGCCCCAGGGTGGCTAATGAAAAACTGTTTTTT. Translation gives CASSLGPRVANEKLFF. The chain links TRBV5-1 to TRBJ1-4; a weak D match, TRBD1 (5 bases). V lost 0 bases, J lost 3 bases, and 12 bases lay in between. Per germline, CDR1 SGHRS and CDR2 YFSETQ. The CDR3 is made up of 16 amino acids.